This T cell receptor (beta chain) came from a study of blood T cells in healthy people across ages. General study points: Greater diversity and more naive CD4+ cells were seen in long-lived donors than in aged donors. Changes in expanded clonotypes were possibly confounded, as the CMV status of donors was unknown.

The CDR3 runs to 17 residues. Germline assignment: CDR1 SGDLS and CDR2 YYNGEE. Trimming cost V 7 bases and J 3 bases, with 24 bases left between them. Using a J-beta primer mix together with a sample-barcoded 5' primer, a second PCR was run for roughly 7 to 12 cycles. Each single sample gave us at least 2.5 million CDR3-containing paired-end reads. Using its own MiXCR run on the 5' RACE reads, TCRdb lists one record per CDR3 protein. The sample comprises roughly 790,000 distinct CDR3 sequences, around 40% of which are singletons, and 20% rests with the top ten. As to this clonotype: The target antigen is unknown.

Peripheral blood, roughly 11 milliliters per donor, was collected. Sequencing was performed on blood. The gene calls are TRBV9 and TRBJ2-3; D gene unclear. The receptor was derived from a woman in her sixties in good health. This chain's CDR3 is CASGPRRALVGTDTQYF. The CDR3 bases are TGTGCCAGCGGCCCTCGTAGAGCACTCGTAGGGACAGATACGCAGTATTTT.